The 30 T cell receptor beta chains given below trace back to one sample, sequenced in a study of regulatory T cells in long-lasting Graves disease. The sample's time point: newly diagnosed GD, antithyroid drugs for less than 3 months. From RNA extracted from PBMCs, the TCR library was made. Relying on iRepertoire HTBI primers and Arm-PCR of CDR3 regions, the team built TCR beta libraries. A single record per CDR3 protein comes from TCRdb applying MiXCR to the multiplex PCR reads. Here the sample spans hundreds of thousands of distinct CDR3 sequences, 16% being singletons. The same sample was also used in a study of T cells in Graves' hyperthyroidism and ophthalmopathy.

The specimen comprised peripheral blood mononuclear cells (PBMCs), sampled at new diagnosis, from a patient treated with antithyroid drugs. The source is a man aged 40-49 years with Graves disease.

This clonotype was counted once. At one of its ends the junction is not consistent with the germline gene, which may arise from a read error. CDR3 in amino acids: CASSPIDSNLYGYTF. Written as DNA, the CDR3 is TGCGCCAGCAGTCCTATAGACAGCAACCTCTATGGCTACACCTTC. The chain combines TRBV6-4 with TRBJ1-2; possible D gene TRBD1, 5 bases. The CDR3 runs to 15 residues. Germline CDR1 MRHNA, CDR2 SNTAGT.

As concerns this clonotype: Being one base from a much bigger clone, this may be a read error. The chain couples TRBV11-1 to TRBJ2-7; the match to TRBD2 covers 10 bases. The CDR3 covers 15 residues. Germline assignment: CDR1 SGHAT and CDR2 FQDESV (reference sequence). The CDR3: CASSWAASGGYDQYF. CDR3 sequence (DNA): TGTGCCAGCAGCTGGGCCGCTAGCGGGGGCTACGACCAGTACTTC.

This clonotype showed up many times. The rearrangement links TRBV7-2 to TRBJ1-1, with D hard to call. Germline CDR1 and CDR2: SGHTA and FQGNSA. This CDR3 is built from 12 residues. Trimming took 4 bases from V and 6 from J, leaving 9 bases between them. In nucleotides, the CDR3 is TGTGCCAGCAGCTCCCTCCAATCTGAAGCTTTCTTT. Translated, it gives CASSSLQSEAFF.

J is TRBJ1-6 and V is TRBV29-1, with unresolved D. This CDR3 has 13 residues. Germline V lookup: CDR1 SQVTM, CDR2 ANQGSEA. Trimming shortened V by 6 bases and J by 7 bases, and 13 bases separated the two germline ends. The CDR3 nucleotides are TGCAGCGTCGCCGACGGTCGGAATTCACCCCTCCACTTT. Translation: CSVADGRNSPLHF. Full variable domain (rest looked up from reference TRBV29-1 and TRBJ1-6): SAVISQKPSRDICQRGTSLTIQCQVDSQVTMMFWYRQQPGQSLTLIATANQGSEATYESGFVIDKFPISRPNLTFSTLTVSNMSPEDSSIYLCSVADGRNSPLHFGNGTRLTVT.

For the CDR3, the DNA is TGCAGTGCTAGAGATGTCACGGTTAGCACAGATACGCAGTATTTT. It specifies CSARDVTVSTDTQYF. This chain uses TRBV20-1 with TRBJ2-3; unclear D gene. CDR3 size: 15 residues. CDR1 is DFQATT and CDR2 is SNEGSKA in the germline V gene (reference sequence). The V end was cut by 0 bases, the J end by 0 bases, with 10 bases between.

In its sample, this clonotype was seen a few times. The rearrangement uses TRBV7-2 and TRBJ2-7; 11 positions agree with TRBD1. The V gene's germline CDR1 is SGHTA and CDR2 FQGNSA. The length of the CDR3 is 15 residues. V was clipped by 6 bases and J by 4 bases; unmatched bases: 8. CDR3: CASSYTGTGGYEQYF. CDR3 DNA sequence: TGTGCCAGCAGTTATACCGGGACAGGGGGGTACGAGCAGTACTTC.

The chain recombines TRBV3-1 with TRBJ2-1; 9 bases match TRBD1. The V segment lost 1 base and the J segment 1 base; nucleotides outside the gene matches: 23. Germline V CDR1 and CDR2: LGHDT, YNNKEL (reference sequence). The CDR3 is 23 amino acids. Written as DNA, the CDR3 is TGTGCCAGCAGCCAAGTTCCCCCCCCGTCGGTCCCCGACAGGGGGGGATCCTACAATGAGCAGTTCTTC. Protein sequence: CASSQVPPPSVPDRGGSYNEQFF.

As to this clonotype: This may be a read error: a much more frequent sequence differs by one nucleotide. The chain has TRBV10-3 and TRBJ1-5; D is unresolved. Germline CDR1 reads ENHRY; CDR2 reads SYGVKD. This CDR3 spans 12 amino acids. The V gene lost 3 bases and the J gene lost 5 bases, with 5 bases spanning the gap. Written as DNA, the CDR3 is TGTGCCATCAGTGAACAATATCAGCCCCAGCATTTT. This sequence encodes CAISEQYQPQHF.

This clonotype was recorded at least ten times. This CDR3 reads CASSPTYNSYEQYF. The CDR3 DNA sequence: TGTGCCAGCAGTCCTACATACAACTCCTACGAGCAGTACTTC. The V call is TRBV27, the J call TRBJ2-7; the D is unclear. The germline CDR1 and CDR2 sequences are MNHEY and SMNVEV (reference sequence). Trimming left V 5 bases short and J 0 bases short, with 11 bases between. There are 14 residues in the CDR3.

There are a few counts of this clonotype. The V and J genes are TRBV19 and TRBJ2-7; D unresolved. Between the trimmed V and J ends, which lost 3 bases and 2 bases, there was a span of 11 bases. The CDR3 extends over 14 amino acids. CDR1 and CDR2 (germline): LNHDA, SQIVND (reference sequence). The CDR3 spells CASSILLAPYEQYF. The CDR3 coding sequence is TGTGCCAGTAGTATTCTCTTGGCACCCTACGAGCAGTACTTC.

In regard to this clonotype: A much larger clone lies one base from this, so it may be a read error. The chain uses TRBV3-1 and TRBJ2-7; 7 bases agree with TRBD2. The germline V gene encodes CDR1 LGHDT and CDR2 YNNKEL (reference sequence). The CDR3 length is 15 residues. J gave up 3 bases and V 1 base, and 6 bases lay outside the gene matches. CDR3 nucleotide sequence: TGTGCCAGCAGCCAAGGGACTAGAGGGAACTACGAGCAGTACTTC. The encoded protein is CASSQGTRGNYEQYF.

The table lists this clonotype with many counts. The chain employs TRBV12-3 or TRBV12-4 and TRBJ2-5; D may be TRBD1 or TRBD2 (5 bases each). The CDR3 runs 15 residues. Trimming removed 5 bases at V and 7 bases at J, with 20 bases between. The CDR3 DNA is TGTGCCAGCAGTCCCCGGCTAGGGGAGCGTGGGACCCAGTACTTC. Amino acids: CASSPRLGERGTQYF.

This clonotype was picked up many times. The gene calls are TRBV24-1 and TRBJ1-4; 8 nucleotides match TRBD1. The ends lost 6 bases at V and 7 bases at J; junction bases unmatched: 9. The CDR3 consists of 15 residues. Germline CDR1 reads KGHDR; CDR2 reads SFDVKD. Here the CDR3 reads CATSSGGQGGEKLFF. DNA of the CDR3: TGTGCCACCAGTTCAGGTGGACAGGGAGGTGAAAAACTGTTTTTT.

This clonotype was observed at least ten times. The CDR3 is CAWSVGSNYNEQFF. CDR3 DNA: TGTGCCTGGAGTGTGGGTTCCAACTACAATGAGCAGTTCTTC. The rearrangement joins TRBV30 to TRBJ2-1; D gene unclear. Deletions cut 0 bases from V and 3 bases from J, with 9 bases between. The CDR3 totals 14 residues. Germline V gives CDR1 GTSNPN, CDR2 SVGIG (reference sequence).

Details on this clonotype: This may stem from a read error, because a much larger clone lies one nucleotide away. V is TRBV5-6 and J is TRBJ2-3; D gene unclear. CDR1 and CDR2 (germline): SGHDT, YYEEEE. The CDR3 has 12 amino acids. Here the CDR3 reads CANSFRAGTQYF. CDR3 coding DNA: TGTGCCAACAGCTTCCGAGCCGGTACGCAGTATTTT.

V gene TRBV12-3 or TRBV12-4 combines with J gene TRBJ1-2; D is uncertain. V lost 6 bases to trimming and J lost 1 base, with 18 bases between them. The CDR3 extends over 16 amino acids. In nucleotides, the CDR3 is TGTGCCAGCAGCACGACTACCGGGAGGATTAACTATGGCTACACCTTC. Its translation is CASSTTTGRINYGYTF.

The rearrangement links TRBV4-1 to TRBJ1-5; unclear D gene. Germline V CDR1 and CDR2: MGHRA, YSYEKL. Trimming left V 0 bases short and J 0 bases short, with 15 bases between. The CDR3 covers 18 residues. CDR3 amino acids: CASSQEFLLFGSNQPQHF. CDR3 coding DNA: TGCGCCAGCAGCCAAGAGTTTCTCCTTTTTGGTAGCAATCAGCCCCAGCATTTT.

This clonotype has ten or more counts. The chain joins TRBV20-1 to TRBJ1-1; 10 bases match TRBD1. From germline, CDR1 is DFQATT and CDR2 SNEGSKA (reference sequence). CDR3 length equals 13 residues. The V gene end was trimmed by 5 bases and the J gene end by 4 bases; junction bases not matched to a gene: 4. The CDR3 sequence is CSAPRTGGTEAFF. CDR3 in DNA: TGCAGTGCTCCCCGGACAGGGGGCACTGAAGCTTTCTTT.

This clonotype was observed many times. The gene calls are TRBV4-1 and TRBJ2-5, with a weak D call TRBD1 (6 bases). The CDR3 sequence is 14 residues long. Germline assignment: CDR1 MGHRA and CDR2 YSYEKL. Trimming removed 0 bases from V and 4 bases from J, with 9 bases in between. The CDR3 here is CASSQDRGGETQYF. The CDR3 DNA reads TGCGCCAGCAGCCAAGATCGAGGGGGAGAGACCCAGTACTTC.

This chain links TRBV5-8 with TRBJ2-2; 9 nucleotides agree with TRBD1. With V trimmed by 4 bases and J by 3 bases, 4 bases remained unmatched. CDR1 and CDR2 from the germline V gene are SGHTS and YDEGEE. The CDR3 has 15 residues. The DNA for the CDR3 is TGTGCCAGCAGCCCGGGACAGGGAGACACCGGGGAGCTGTTTTTT. Protein product: CASSPGQGDTGELFF.

J is TRBJ2-5 and V is TRBV28; D is ambiguous. Germline V gives CDR1 MDHEN, CDR2 SYDVKM. V was shortened by 5 bases and J by 0 bases, with 16 bases between the two germline ends. There are 16 residues in the CDR3. CDR3 sequence: CASSPFPRRNQETQYF. CDR3 bases: TGTGCCAGCAGTCCATTCCCTCGGCGGAACCAAGAGACCCAGTACTTC.

This clonotype came up many times. CDR3 DNA: TGTGCCATCAGCCTGGACAGAAATAATCAGCCCCAGCATTTT. Its translation: CAISLDRNNQPQHF. This chain uses TRBV10-3 with TRBJ1-5; possibly TRBD1 for D (6 bases). The V end was cut by 6 bases, the J end by 4 bases, with 13 bases between. The CDR3 sequence is 14 residues long. Looked up from germline, CDR1 is ENHRY and CDR2 is SYGVKD.

This clonotype has a count of ten or more. The chain combines TRBV3-2 with TRBJ2-5; TRBD2, as called in the table, went unchecked against the DNA. TRBV3-2 represents a pseudogene. This CDR3 is 17 amino acids long. The CDR3 DNA is TGTGCCAGCAGCCAAGGGGCTAGCGGGGGGTTTCAAGAGACCCAGTACTTC. Translating it yields CASSQGASGGFQETQYF.

This clonotype turned up a few times. V is TRBV4-1 and J is TRBJ2-7; TRBD1 agrees at 8 bases. CDR1 is MGHRA and CDR2 is YSYEKL in the germline V gene. There are 15 residues in the CDR3. Germline trimming cut 4 bases from V and 2 bases from J; bases unmatched to any gene: 7. CDR3: CASSPPGQATYEQYF. The CDR3 bases are TGCGCCAGCAGCCCTCCGGGACAGGCAACCTACGAGCAGTACTTC.

In this sample, this clonotype turned up a few times. This chain uses TRBV7-2 with TRBJ1-5; 7 bases are shared with TRBD1. J lost 2 bases, V lost 5 bases, and 9 bases had no gene match. Germline-derived CDR1 and CDR2 are SGHTA and FQGNSA. The CDR3 consists of 16 residues. Here the CDR3 DNA reads TGTGCCAGCAGCCTAGTGGGGGGGACAGGCAATCAGCCCCAGCATTTT. Its translation: CASSLVGGTGNQPQHF.

This clonotype was recorded many times. The chain recombines TRBV5-5 with TRBJ2-7, with 7 bases that match TRBD1. Germline V lookup: CDR1 SGHKS, CDR2 YYEKEE (reference sequence). Losses at the gene ends were 4 bases for V and 3 bases for J; bases not matched to a gene: 10. The CDR3 loop spans 15 amino acids. For the CDR3, the DNA is TGTGCCAGCAGCCTGCAGGGGGATGGGTTCTACGAGCAGTACTTC. It is translated as CASSLQGDGFYEQYF.

About this clonotype itself: Lacking the conserved final phenylalanine or tryptophan, this CDR3 likely reflects a read error. This chain uses TRBV5-1 with TRBJ2-1, with a possible D match to TRBD1 (6 bases). The germline V gene has CDR1 SGHRS and CDR2 YFSETQ. V lost 4 bases to trimming and J lost 2 bases, with 7 bases between them. The CDR3 is 13 amino acids. In DNA form, the CDR3 reads TGCGCCAGCAGCCGGGACACCTACAATGAGCAGTTCCTC. This sequence encodes CASSRDTYNEQFL.

This clonotype has at least ten counts. This chain uses TRBV7-2 with TRBJ2-1; 13 bases map to TRBD2. Germline V gene data show CDR1 as SGHTA and CDR2 as FQGNSA. The length of the CDR3 is 15 residues. Losses at the gene ends were 6 bases for V and 9 bases for J; bases not matched to a gene: 8. The chain's CDR3 is CASSRTSGGGGEQFF. CDR3 DNA: TGTGCCAGCAGTCGGACTAGCGGGGGTGGTGGTGAGCAGTTCTTC.

The CDR3 spells CASSSGTGEQPQHF. Written as DNA, the CDR3 is TGTGCCAGCAGTTCGGGGACAGGGGAACAGCCCCAGCATTTT. This chain connects TRBV12-3 or TRBV12-4 to TRBJ1-5, with 10 bases identical to TRBD1. The CDR3 runs 14 residues. Trimming cost V 4 bases and J 7 bases; bases outside gene matches: 4.

In its sample, this clonotype was seen a few times. This CDR3 fails to terminate in the conserved phenylalanine or tryptophan, so it likely reflects a read error. The J gene is TRBJ1-1, the V gene TRBV6-2 or TRBV6-3, with TRBD1 as a possible D gene (6 bases). CDR3 length: 14 residues. V was trimmed by 5 bases and J by 4 bases, leaving 14 bases between them. Germline CDR1 is MNHEY and CDR2 is SVGEGT. CDR3 loop: CASSRGARGTEAFL. The CDR3 nucleotides are TGTGCCAGCAGTCGGGGGGCCAGGGGCACTGAAGCTTTCCTT.